This is a list of T cell receptor beta chains from one sample in a study of T cells in Graves' hyperthyroidism and ophthalmopathy. MiXCR, applied by TCRdb to the multiplex PCR reads, yields one record per CDR3 protein. The sample carries more than 300,000 distinct CDR3 sequences, approximately 18% recorded once. The sample was blood. The receptors here all came from a woman in her 30s with Graves' hyperthyroidism that later progressed to Graves' ophthalmopathy. CDR3s include the opening cysteine and the closing phenylalanine or tryptophan. A D gene is named only where the DNA matches it firmly.

D gene,J gene,V gene,CDR3 protein
-,TRBJ1-1,TRBV2,CASSRGGGMNTEAFF
-,TRBJ2-7,TRBV4-1,CASSHIQTGIYEQYF
-,TRBJ1-6,TRBV18,CASSNRVISYNSPLHF
-,TRBJ2-5,TRBV6-6,CASSYRGGAETQYF
-,TRBJ2-1,TRBV11-2,CAVLGTTTLNEQFF
-,TRBJ1-2,TRBV3-1,CASSQAQVYGYTF
-,TRBJ2-7,TRBV2,CASFSGSSYEQYF
TRBD1,TRBJ2-3,TRBV20-1,CSTGEFADTQYF
TRBD2,TRBJ2-2,TRBV9,CASSVYSREAGELFF
-,TRBJ1-1,TRBV5-4,CASNAGPDTEAFF
TRBD1,TRBJ1-2,TRBV12-3/TRBV12-4,CASSPTYTGGNGYTF
-,TRBJ1-2,TRBV5-6,CASSLGGGADRTYGYTF
-,TRBJ2-1,TRBV25-1,CASSEVRDEQFF
TRBD1,TRBJ2-5,TRBV27,CASKAIRGPQETQYF
TRBD1,TRBJ1-1,TRBV6-1,CASSLKTGGTEAFF
TRBD1,TRBJ1-1,TRBV25-1,CASSEPWGQGYPEAFF
TRBD2,TRBJ2-1,TRBV28,CASSLRGLSFNEQFF
-,TRBJ1-5,TRBV4-1,CASSAGPLQNQPQHF
-,TRBJ2-1,TRBV7-2,CATRRRGTSYNEQFF
TRBD1,TRBJ2-3,TRBV20-1,CSAREGQGADTQYF
TRBD1,TRBJ1-1,TRBV6-1,CASSQGAWTEAFF
TRBD2,TRBJ2-3,TRBV20-1,CSARDGGLAVDTQYF
-,TRBJ1-1,TRBV11-2,CASSPLGGMNTEAFF
TRBD1,TRBJ1-5,TRBV6-5,CASSYGTGGGQPQHF
-,TRBJ2-3,TRBV24-1,CATSVHWTDTQYF
-,TRBJ1-2,TRBV12-3/TRBV12-4,CASSLMAGAAYGYTF
-,TRBJ2-5,TRBV28,CASSQVGGGAETQYF
TRBD1,TRBJ2-7,TRBV3-1,CASSHGTGSYEQYF